Each of the 5 T cell receptor beta chains below was sequenced from the same sample in a study of T cell responses to AZD1222 COVID-19 vaccine (dated by TCRdb to about 2021). Libraries came from the immunoSEQ multiplex PCR assay. TCRdb limited this immuneACCESS table to in-frame rearrangements with V and J called. A share of clones is missing; checked studies link under half to unresolved V genes, and the rest is unexplained. Recorded for this sample are approximately 120,000 clones; 89% of them occurred a single time. Clones ranked in the top ten supply roughly 1.6% of the sample. The time point label, as the study defines it: baseline before first vaccination. Material: peripheral blood, obtained on day 0 of AZD1222 vaccination. All receptors come from an adult in good health.

Only a few counts were recorded for this clone. The chain employs TRBV5-1 and TRBJ2-7; 8 nucleotides agree with TRBD2. V was pared by 5 bases and J by 6 bases, with 10 bases of the junction left unmatched. Germline assignment: CDR1 SGHRS and CDR2 YFSETQ. This CDR3 contains 14 residues. The CDR3 region is CASSGERESIEQYF. CDR3 coding DNA: TGCGCCAGCAGTGGGGAGCGGGAGTCGATCGAGCAGTACTTC. Combining the CDR3 with reference TRBV5-1 and TRBJ2-7 gives the whole variable domain KAGVTQTPRYLIKTRGQQVTLSCSPISGHRSVSWYQQTPGQGLQFLFEYFSETQRNKGNFPGRFSGRQFSNSRSEMNVSTLELGDSALYLCASSGERESIEQYFGPGTRLTVT.

This chain connects TRBV6-6 to TRBJ2-5, with TRBD2 matching 15 bases. The CDR3 contains 18 residues. With V trimmed by 5 bases and J by 4 bases, 11 bases remained unmatched. CDR1 is MNHNY and CDR2 is SVGAGI in the germline V gene (reference sequence). The CDR3 region is CASSPEPGLAGGGETQYF. CDR3 bases: TGTGCCAGCAGTCCTGAACCGGGACTAGCGGGAGGAGGAGAGACCCAGTACTTC.

The gene calls are TRBV12-3 or TRBV12-4 and TRBJ2-2; D is ambiguous. The CDR3 consists of 13 residues. V lost 5 bases and J lost 6, with 10 bases in between. The CDR3 coding sequence is TGTGCCAGCAGTCCGTACACCTCCGGGGAGCTGTTTTTT. This translates into CASSPYTSGELFF.

This rearrangement joins TRBV7-8 to TRBJ1-2; 11 bases line up with TRBD1. Trimming cost V 3 bases and J 6 bases; bases outside gene matches: 9. This CDR3 spans 16 amino acids. Germline V gene lookup returns CDR1 SGHVS and CDR2 FQNEAQ. CDR3 DNA sequence: TGTGCCAGCAGCTTCAGCTTCGGGACAGGGGGAGATGGCTACACCTTC. Its translation is CASSFSFGTGGDGYTF.

The V gene is TRBV7-8, the J gene TRBJ1-2, with TRBD1 identical over 8 bases. Germline CDR1 is SGHVS and CDR2 is FQNEAQ. The CDR3 has 15 residues. Trimming at V came to 7 bases and at J to 6 bases, leaving 13 bases not matched to a gene. The CDR3 reads CASTLAGGPDDGYTF. The CDR3 DNA sequence: TGTGCCAGCACCCTCGCAGGGGGCCCGGATGATGGCTACACCTTC.